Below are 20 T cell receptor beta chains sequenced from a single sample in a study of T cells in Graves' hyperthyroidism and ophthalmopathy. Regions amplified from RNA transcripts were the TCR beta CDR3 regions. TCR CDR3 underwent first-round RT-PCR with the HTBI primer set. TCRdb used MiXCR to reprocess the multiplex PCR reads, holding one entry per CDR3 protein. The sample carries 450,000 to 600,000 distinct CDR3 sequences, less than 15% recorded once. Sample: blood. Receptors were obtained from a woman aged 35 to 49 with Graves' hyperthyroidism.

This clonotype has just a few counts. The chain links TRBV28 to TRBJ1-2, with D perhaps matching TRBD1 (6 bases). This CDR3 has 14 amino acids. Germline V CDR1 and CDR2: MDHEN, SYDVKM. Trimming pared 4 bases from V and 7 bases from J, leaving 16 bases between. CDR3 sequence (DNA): TGTGCCAGCAGTTCCTCCCTAGGGGGATTTGGCTACACCTTC. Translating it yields CASSSSLGGFGYTF.

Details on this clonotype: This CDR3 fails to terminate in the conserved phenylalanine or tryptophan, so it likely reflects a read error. The DNA of the CDR3 is TGCGCCAGCAGCTTGGGCGGTGGGAAACGGTCCTACGAGCAGTACCTC. It codes for CASSLGGGKRSYEQYL. The J gene is TRBJ2-7, the V gene TRBV5-1; no clear D gene. The germline V gene encodes CDR1 SGHRS and CDR2 YFSETQ. The CDR3 has 16 residues. With 0 bases removed from V and 1 base from J, the gap between germline ends came to 14 bases.

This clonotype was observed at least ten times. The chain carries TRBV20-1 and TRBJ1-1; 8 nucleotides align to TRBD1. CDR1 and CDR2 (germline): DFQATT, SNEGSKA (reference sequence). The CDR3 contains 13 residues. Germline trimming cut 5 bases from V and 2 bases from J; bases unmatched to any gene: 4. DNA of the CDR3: TGCAGTGCTTCAGGGGGCTTTAACACTGAAGCTTTCTTT. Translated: CSASGGFNTEAFF.

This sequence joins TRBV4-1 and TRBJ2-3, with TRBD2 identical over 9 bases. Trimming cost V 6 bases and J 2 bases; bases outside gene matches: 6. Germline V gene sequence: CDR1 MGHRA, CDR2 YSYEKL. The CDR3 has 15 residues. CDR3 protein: CASRASGGYTDTQYF. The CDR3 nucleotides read TGCGCCAGCAGGGCAAGCGGGGGGTACACAGATACGCAGTATTTT.

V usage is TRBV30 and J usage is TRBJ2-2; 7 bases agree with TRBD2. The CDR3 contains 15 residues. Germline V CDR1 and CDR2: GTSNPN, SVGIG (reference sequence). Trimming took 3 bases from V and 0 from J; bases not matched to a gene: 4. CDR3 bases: TGTGCCTGGAGATCTAGCGGAACGAACACCGGGGAGCTGTTTTTT. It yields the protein CAWRSSGTNTGELFF.

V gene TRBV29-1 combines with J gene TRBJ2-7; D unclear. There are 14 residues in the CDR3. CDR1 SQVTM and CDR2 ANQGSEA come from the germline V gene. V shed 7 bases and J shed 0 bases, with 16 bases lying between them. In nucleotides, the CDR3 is TGCAGCGCCCGCCCCGGACGGGTCTCCTACGAGCAGTACTTC. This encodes CSARPGRVSYEQYF.

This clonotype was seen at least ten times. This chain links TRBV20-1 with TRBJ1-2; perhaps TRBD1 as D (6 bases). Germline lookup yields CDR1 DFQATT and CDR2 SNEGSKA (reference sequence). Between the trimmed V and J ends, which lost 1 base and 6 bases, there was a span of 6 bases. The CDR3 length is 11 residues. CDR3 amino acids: CSARGTDGYTF. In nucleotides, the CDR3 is TGCAGTGCTAGAGGGACAGATGGCTACACCTTC.

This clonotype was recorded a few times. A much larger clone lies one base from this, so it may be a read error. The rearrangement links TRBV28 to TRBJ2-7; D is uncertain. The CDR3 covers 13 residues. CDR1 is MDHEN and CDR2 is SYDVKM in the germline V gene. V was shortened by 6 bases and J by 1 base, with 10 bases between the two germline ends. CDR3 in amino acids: CASRPHKSYEQYF. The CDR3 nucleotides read TGTGCCAGCAGGCCTCACAAATCCTACGAGCAGTACTTC. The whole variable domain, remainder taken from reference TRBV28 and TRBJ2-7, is DVKVTQSSRYLVKRTGEKVFLECVQDMDHENMFWYRQDPGLGLRLIYFSYDVKMKEKGDIPEGYSVSREKKERFSLILESASTNQTSMYLCASRPHKSYEQYFGPGTRLTVT.

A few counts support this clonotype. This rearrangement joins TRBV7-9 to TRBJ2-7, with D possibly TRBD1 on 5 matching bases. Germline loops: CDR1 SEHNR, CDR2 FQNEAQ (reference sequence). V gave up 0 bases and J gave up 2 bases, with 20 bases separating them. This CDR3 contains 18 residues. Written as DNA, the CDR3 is TGTGCCAGCAGCTTAGCCGGTAAGGGGTCGACGCTCACCTACGAGCAGTACTTC. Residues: CASSLAGKGSTLTYEQYF.

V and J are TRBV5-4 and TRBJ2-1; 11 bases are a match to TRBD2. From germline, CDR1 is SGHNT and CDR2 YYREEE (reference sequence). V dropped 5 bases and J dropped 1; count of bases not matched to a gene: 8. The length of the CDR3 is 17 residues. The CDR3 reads CASRPTSGSLSYNEQFF. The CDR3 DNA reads TGTGCCAGCAGGCCAACTAGCGGGAGTTTATCCTACAATGAGCAGTTCTTC.

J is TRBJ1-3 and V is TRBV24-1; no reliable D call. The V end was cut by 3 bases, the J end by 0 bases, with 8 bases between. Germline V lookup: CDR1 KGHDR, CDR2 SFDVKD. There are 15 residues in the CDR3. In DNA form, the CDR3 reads TGTGCCACCAGTGATCCGACACGCTCTGGAAACACCATATATTTT. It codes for CATSDPTRSGNTIYF.

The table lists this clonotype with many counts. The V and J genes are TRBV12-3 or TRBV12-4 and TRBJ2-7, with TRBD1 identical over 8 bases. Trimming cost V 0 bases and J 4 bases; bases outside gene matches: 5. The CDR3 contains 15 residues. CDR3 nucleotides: TGTGCCAGCAGTTTAGCCAGGGGGCGCGGGTACGAGCAGTACTTC. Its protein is CASSLARGRGYEQYF.

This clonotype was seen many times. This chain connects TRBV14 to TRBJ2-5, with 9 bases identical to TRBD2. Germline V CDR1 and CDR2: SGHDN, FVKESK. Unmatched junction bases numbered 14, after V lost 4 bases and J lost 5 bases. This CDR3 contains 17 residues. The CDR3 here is CASSPLTGLAGSETQYF. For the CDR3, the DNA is TGTGCCAGCAGCCCCTTGACCGGGCTAGCGGGATCCGAGACCCAGTACTTC.

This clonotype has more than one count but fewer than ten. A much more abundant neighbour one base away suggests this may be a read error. This CDR3 reads CASSPAEIDTQYF. The CDR3 nucleotides are TGTGCCAGCTCACCAGCAGAGATAGATACGCAGTATTTT. The chain joins TRBV18 to TRBJ2-3, with no clear D. Between the trimmed V and J ends, which lost 2 bases and 5 bases, there was a span of 8 bases. This CDR3 spans 13 amino acids. Germline V gene sequence: CDR1 KGHSH, CDR2 LQKENI.

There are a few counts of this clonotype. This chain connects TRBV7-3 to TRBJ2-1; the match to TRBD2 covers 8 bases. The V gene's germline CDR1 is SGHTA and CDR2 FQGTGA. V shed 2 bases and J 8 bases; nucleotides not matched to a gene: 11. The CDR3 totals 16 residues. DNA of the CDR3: TGTGCCAGCAGCTTATATCCCCAGCGGGAGAAATATGAGCAGTTCTTC. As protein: CASSLYPQREKYEQFF.

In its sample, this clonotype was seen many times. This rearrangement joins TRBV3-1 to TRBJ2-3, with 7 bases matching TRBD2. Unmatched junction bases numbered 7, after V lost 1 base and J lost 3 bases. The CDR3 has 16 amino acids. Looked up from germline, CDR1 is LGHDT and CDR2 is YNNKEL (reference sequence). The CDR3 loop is CASSQGGRVTTDTQYF. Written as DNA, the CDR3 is TGTGCCAGCAGCCAAGGAGGGAGGGTGACAACAGATACGCAGTATTTT.

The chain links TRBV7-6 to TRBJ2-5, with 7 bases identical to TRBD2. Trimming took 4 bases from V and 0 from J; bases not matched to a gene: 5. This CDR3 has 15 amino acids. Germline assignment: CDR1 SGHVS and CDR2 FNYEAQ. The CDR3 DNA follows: TGTGCCAGCAGCTCAGCGGGACCGTACCAAGAGACCCAGTACTTC. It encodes CASSSAGPYQETQYF.

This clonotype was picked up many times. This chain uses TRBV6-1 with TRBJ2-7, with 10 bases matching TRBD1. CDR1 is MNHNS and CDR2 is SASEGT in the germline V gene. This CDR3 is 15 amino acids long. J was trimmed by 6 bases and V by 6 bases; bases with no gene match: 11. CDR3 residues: CASRTGQGSPVEQYF. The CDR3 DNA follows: TGTGCCAGCAGGACGGGACAGGGGTCGCCCGTCGAGCAGTACTTC.

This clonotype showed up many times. CDR3 protein: CASSLAEDYNEQFF. DNA for the CDR3: TGCGCCAGCAGCCTAGCGGAGGACTACAATGAGCAGTTCTTC. V and J are TRBV5-1 and TRBJ2-1; 7 bases map to TRBD2. Germline trimming cut 4 bases from V and 3 bases from J; bases unmatched to any gene: 4. This CDR3 spans 14 amino acids. Germline-derived CDR1 and CDR2 are SGHRS and YFSETQ.

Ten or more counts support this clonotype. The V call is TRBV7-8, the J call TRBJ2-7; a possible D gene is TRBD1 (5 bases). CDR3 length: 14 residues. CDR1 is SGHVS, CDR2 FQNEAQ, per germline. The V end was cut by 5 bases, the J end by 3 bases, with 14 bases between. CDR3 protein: CASSPVRQGYEQYF. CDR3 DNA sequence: TGTGCCAGCAGCCCTGTCCGCCAGGGCTACGAGCAGTACTTC. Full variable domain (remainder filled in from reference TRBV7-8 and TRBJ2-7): GAGVSQSPRYKVAKRGQDVALRCDPISGHVSLFWYQQALGQGPEFLTYFQNEAQLDKSGLPSDRFFAERPEGSVSTLKIQRTQQEDSAVYLCASSPVRQGYEQYFGPGTRLTVT.